This T cell receptor (beta chain) stems from a study of blood T cell repertoires in COVID-19. Study context: Samples representing acute and convalescent COVID-19 were sourced from the United States, Italy and Spain. The cDNA or gDNA used as material had been derived from T cells, B-cell-depleted T cells, or PBMCs.

Between the trimmed V and J ends, which lost 7 bases and 2 bases, there was a span of 14 bases. The germline CDR1 and CDR2 sequences are MNHEY and SVGAGI. The CDR3 loop spans 14 amino acids. Per the original data handling: Cell counts per sample came from amplifying reference gene primers. Sequencing was performed with immunoSEQ multiplex PCR; in TCRdb, only in-frame clones are kept and a portion is missing. The DNA gave D and trimming, while V, J and clone size come from that table. There are 65,000 to 85,000 clones in the sample; over 70% occur only once, and roughly 5.4% lies in the top ten. V and J are TRBV6-5 and TRBJ1-2, with a weak D call TRBD1 (5 bases). The origin of this receptor is a man aged 50 to 60 with active COVID-19. The specimen sequenced was peripheral blood. In DNA form, the CDR3 reads TGTGCCAGCACCGGGGGACGGGGAAACTATGGCTACACCTTC. This encodes CASTGGRGNYGYTF.